The rows below give T cell receptor beta chains drawn from one sample of a study of CD8 T cells in ankylosing spondylitis. TCRdb reprocessed the 5' RACE reads with MiXCR, giving one entry per CDR3 protein. The sample includes 350,000 to 450,000 distinct CDR3 sequences, roughly 22% of them seen just once. The sequencing input was blood, either unsorted or a sorted T cell fraction (not recorded which). The source is a male donor with ankylosing spondylitis or in good health (not recorded which). Both conserved end residues are trimmed from each CDR3.

TRBV28,ASSLQGGYEQY
TRBV12-3/TRBV12-4,ASRPDGSTQETQY
TRBV6-5,ASSYGGQNQPQH
TRBV7-9,ASSPPAGDEQY
TRBV29-1,SVEEGVGTTNEKLF
TRBV27,ASSFQGYNYEQY
TRBV4-1,ASSQDTGAQPQH
TRBV12-3/TRBV12-4,ASSPDREIYEQY
TRBV2,ASNRAGENNSPLH
TRBV28,ASSLQGSGQPQH
TRBV30,AWAPQGRTDTGELF
TRBV10-2,ASSEGGPYNEQF
TRBV29-1,SVDGVYGYT
TRBV4-1,ASSLQPDLGETQY
TRBV28,AARGTGNNSPLH
TRBV15,ATRHPGYNEQF
TRBV12-3/TRBV12-4,ASSLVLAGGPYNEQF
TRBV5-6,ASSLAQNTGELF
TRBV7-6,ASSLRTGGEQY
TRBV20-1,SARSVGGNTEAF
TRBV12-3/TRBV12-4,ASSFSGASEPQH
TRBV6-2/TRBV6-3,ASRPTVRPNTGELF